Shown below are 21 T cell receptor beta chains from a single sample sequenced in a study of blood T cell repertoires in COVID-19. Clones were read by immunoSEQ multiplex PCR, and TCRdb kept only the in-frame ones, dropping some. The table records about 150,000 clones, more than 85% of them present only once. The sequenced material came from peripheral blood. Receptor source: a woman aged 70-85 years with acute or convalescent COVID-19.

The chain links TRBV6-5 to TRBJ1-2, with unresolved D. The CDR3 length is 15 residues. From germline, CDR1 is MNHEY and CDR2 SVGAGI. V shed 5 bases and J shed 6 bases, with 19 bases lying between them. The CDR3 coding sequence is TGTGCCAGCAGTATAGGGAGGGCACGATCAGATGGCTACACCTTC. Residues: CASSIGRARSDGYTF.

The rearrangement links TRBV19 to TRBJ1-5; tentative D call: TRBD1 (5 bases). V lost 6 bases and J lost 6, with 18 bases in between. The CDR3 covers 15 residues. Germline V gene sequence: CDR1 LNHDA, CDR2 SQIVND (reference sequence). CDR3 loop: CASSRFGGNGQPQHF. The CDR3 coding sequence is TGTGCCAGTAGCCGCTTCGGGGGTAACGGTCAGCCCCAGCATTTT.

This chain connects TRBV7-2 to TRBJ2-4; tentative D call: TRBD2 (6 bases). Germline CDR1 and CDR2: SGHTA and FQGNSA. CDR3 length: 12 amino acids. Trimming took 4 bases from V and 11 from J, leaving 12 bases between them. CDR3 region: CASSSTGTFQYF. In nucleotides, the CDR3 is TGTGCCAGCAGCTCGACCGGGACTTTTCAGTACTTC.

A few counts support this clone. The chain links TRBV4-2 to TRBJ2-3, with D unresolved. The CDR3 is 16 amino acids. Germline V lookup: CDR1 LGHNA, CDR2 YNFKEQ. V was clipped by 1 base and J by 2 bases, with 13 bases between them. For the CDR3, the DNA is TGTGCCAGCAGCCAAGCAAGGCAGGCTCTCACAGATACGCAGTATTTT. Its translation is CASSQARQALTDTQYF.

The chain employs TRBV28 and TRBJ1-2; 7 nucleotides align to TRBD1. Per germline, CDR1 MDHEN and CDR2 SYDVKM. This CDR3 is built from 13 residues. The ends lost 5 bases at V and 7 bases at J; junction bases unmatched: 7. Here the CDR3 reads CASSGRTGFGYTF. The CDR3 DNA follows: TGTGCCAGCAGTGGAAGGACAGGTTTTGGCTACACCTTC.

The chain combines TRBV7-2 with TRBJ1-4; 7 bases are a match to TRBD1. Germline-derived CDR1 and CDR2 are SGHTA and FQGNSA. The CDR3 spans 13 residues. Losses at the gene ends were 0 bases for V and 15 bases for J; bases not matched to a gene: 7. CDR3 in amino acids: CASSLAERTGLFF. Here the CDR3 DNA reads TGTGCCAGCAGCTTAGCGGAGAGGACAGGCTTGTTTTTT.

The V and J genes are TRBV5-4 and TRBJ2-2; 16 bases line up with TRBD2. The germline V gene encodes CDR1 SGHNT and CDR2 YYREEE (reference sequence). J lost 5 bases, V lost 4 bases, and 5 bases had no gene match. The CDR3 loop spans 17 amino acids. DNA for the CDR3: TGTGCCAGCAGCCCGGGACTAGCGGGGGGGCAAACCGGGGAGCTGTTTTTT. It translates to CASSPGLAGGQTGELFF.

V usage is TRBV6-5 and J usage is TRBJ1-2; TRBD1 might be the D (6 bases). The CDR3 contains 13 residues. Germline lookup yields CDR1 MNHEY and CDR2 SVGAGI. V lost 8 bases, J lost 7 bases, and 17 bases lay in between. The CDR3 spells CASRGGALGGYTF. For the CDR3, the DNA is TGTGCCAGCCGCGGGGGGGCGCTGGGTGGCTACACCTTC.

This chain uses TRBV5-5 with TRBJ2-5; 8 bases are shared with TRBD2. With 0 bases clipped from V and 2 bases from J, the junction kept 6 bases outside the gene matches. This CDR3 has 16 amino acids. Germline V gene lookup returns CDR1 SGHKS and CDR2 YYEKEE (reference sequence). The CDR3 coding sequence is TGTGCCAGCAGCTTGGTTGTAGCGGGGAGTCAAGAGACCCAGTACTTC. Encoded protein: CASSLVVAGSQETQYF.

This clone occurred a few times. This chain joins TRBV7-2 and TRBJ1-1; the match to TRBD1 covers 7 bases. Germline assignment: CDR1 SGHTA and CDR2 FQGNSA. The CDR3 sequence is 15 residues long. The V and J ends lost 5 bases and 3 bases, in that order; junction bases with no gene match: 9. CDR3 region: CASSSGGGAYTEAFF. CDR3 bases: TGTGCCAGCAGCAGTGGAGGGGGCGCGTACACTGAAGCTTTCTTT.

J is TRBJ2-1 and V is TRBV6-5; 12 nucleotides agree with TRBD1. The V gene's germline CDR1 is MNHEY and CDR2 SVGAGI. The length of the CDR3 is 13 residues. V lost 11 bases, J lost 8 bases, and 7 bases stayed unmatched. In DNA, the CDR3 is TGTGCCTGCACCGGGACAGGGGGCGATGAGCAGTTCTTC. Translating gives CACTGTGGDEQFF.

The V and J genes are TRBV27 and TRBJ2-2; 13 bases line up with TRBD2. V shed 6 bases, J shed 4 bases, and the junction held 5 bases outside the gene matches. The CDR3 covers 16 residues. Germline CDR1 reads MNHEY; CDR2 reads SMNVEV (reference sequence). CDR3 region: CASSRGLAGPTGELFF. The CDR3 nucleotides read TGTGCCAGCAGCCGGGGACTAGCGGGGCCCACCGGGGAGCTGTTTTTT.

V gene TRBV18 combines with J gene TRBJ1-4; 7 nucleotides line up with TRBD1. J gave up 8 bases and V 5 bases, and 5 bases lay outside the gene matches. Germline assignment: CDR1 KGHSH and CDR2 LQKENI. The CDR3 spans 13 residues. The CDR3 coding sequence is TGTGCCAGCTCAAAGGGGGCTTCGGAAAAACTGTTTTTT. Residues: CASSKGASEKLFF. The full variable domain, with the rest looked up from reference TRBV18 and TRBJ1-4, is NAGVMQNPRHLVRRRGQEARLRCSPMKGHSHVYWYRQLPEEGLKFMVYLQKENIIDESGMPKERFSAEFPKEGPSILRIQQVVRGDSAAYFCASSKGASEKLFFGSGTQLSVL.

This chain connects TRBV6-2 or TRBV6-3 to TRBJ2-7; the match to TRBD1 covers 9 bases. This CDR3 spans 14 amino acids. Germline trimming cut 5 bases from V and 2 bases from J; bases unmatched to any gene: 4. The germline gives CDR1 MNHEY, CDR2 SVGEGT. CDR3 bases: TGTGCCAGCAGTCGCACAGGGGGCCCCTACGAGCAGTACTTC. Translated, it gives CASSRTGGPYEQYF.

This chain uses TRBV4-1 with TRBJ2-3; D unresolved. V was pared by 2 bases and J by 8 bases, with 17 bases between. CDR1 and CDR2 from the germline V gene are MGHRA and YSYEKL. This CDR3 contains 15 residues. The CDR3 loop is CASSQTTQLKGTQYF. The CDR3 nucleotides are TGCGCCAGCAGCCAAACGACACAGCTGAAAGGTACGCAGTATTTT.

The V and J genes are TRBV20-1 and TRBJ2-5; TRBD1 aligns across 9 bases. V lost 3 bases to trimming and J lost 4 bases; unmatched junction nucleotides: 6. The CDR3 spans 14 residues. Germline lookup yields CDR1 DFQATT and CDR2 SNEGSKA (reference sequence). The CDR3 DNA sequence: TGCAGTGCTAGTATGGGACAGGGTTCAGAGACCCAGTACTTC. Encoded protein: CSASMGQGSETQYF.

The chain is built from TRBV7-9 and TRBJ1-2; D ambiguous. Germline V gene lookup returns CDR1 SEHNR and CDR2 FQNEAQ (reference sequence). V was clipped by 1 base and J by 4 bases, with 16 bases between them. The CDR3 runs 16 residues. This chain's CDR3 is CASSLVQDSLSYGYTF. The CDR3 DNA reads TGTGCCAGCAGCTTAGTTCAAGACTCTTTGAGCTATGGCTACACCTTC. Full variable domain (outside the CDR3, taken from reference TRBV7-9 and TRBJ1-2): DTGVSQNPRHKITKRGQNVTFRCDPISEHNRLYWYRQTLGQGPEFLTYFQNEAQLEKSRLLSDRFSAERPKGSFSTLEIQRTEQGDSAMYLCASSLVQDSLSYGYTFGSGTRLTVV.

The chain combines TRBV20-1 with TRBJ2-1, with TRBD2 matching over 8 bases. Germline V lookup: CDR1 DFQATT, CDR2 SNEGSKA (reference sequence). V was pared by 3 bases and J by 3 bases, with 7 bases of the junction left unmatched. The CDR3 length is 15 residues. The chain's CDR3 is CSASLAGGSYNEQFF. DNA for the CDR3: TGCAGTGCTAGTTTGGCGGGGGGCAGCTACAATGAGCAGTTCTTC.

The chain employs TRBV2 and TRBJ2-1; D ambiguous. The V end lost 5 bases, the J end lost 5 bases, and 13 bases lay between the germline ends. This CDR3 contains 14 residues. CDR1 is SNHLY, CDR2 FYNNEI, per germline. The chain's CDR3 is CASSQTNSNNEQFF. The CDR3 DNA is TGTGCCAGCAGTCAGACAAACAGCAACAATGAGCAGTTCTTC.

Details on this clone: Other DNA sequences within the sample encode an identical CDR3. This rearrangement joins TRBV7-9 to TRBJ1-4, with D maybe TRBD1 (6 bases). The CDR3 consists of 13 residues. The V end lost 2 bases, the J end lost 8 bases, and 9 bases lay between the germline ends. From germline, CDR1 is SEHNR and CDR2 FQNEAQ (reference sequence). The CDR3: CASSLQGNEKLFF. The CDR3 nucleotides are TGTGCCAGCAGCTTACAGGGGAACGAAAAACTGTTTTTT.

The chain is built from TRBV9 and TRBJ1-2; D is possibly TRBD1 (5 bases). CDR1 is SGDLS and CDR2 is YYNGEE in the germline V gene. The CDR3 has 13 amino acids. V lost 0 bases to trimming and J lost 6 bases, with 9 bases between them. For the CDR3, the DNA is TGTGCCAGCAGCGTAGAACAGGATCATGGCTACACCTTC. Translated: CASSVEQDHGYTF.